This TCR beta chain comes out of a study of PD-1 blockade in classical Hodgkin lymphoma. Whole-study findings and limits: Compared with healthy donors, newly diagnosed patients reportedly showed lower baseline TCR diversity. A significant rise in TCR diversity by C4D1 was seen for CD4+ but not CD8+ cells.

A remark on this clone: Its cognate antigen is unknown.

V lost 0 bases and J lost 2, with 7 bases in between. CDR3 length: 13 amino acids. Germline CDR1 and CDR2: GTSNPN and SVGIG (reference sequence). Generated by immunoSEQ multiplex PCR, the TCRdb table keeps only in-frame clones and is missing some. This repertoire shows just under 65,000 clones, under 95% found once; its top ten account for around a tenth. Time point in this sample: cycle 4 day 1 (C4D1), after more than 5 weeks of nivolumab. Each patient's relapse followed autologous stem cell transplantation, and brentuximab vedotin exposure varied. This chain joins TRBV30 and TRBJ2-5; D remains ambiguous. The source of this sequence is a human donor with classical Hodgkin lymphoma. This sample comprised peripheral blood mononuclear cells (PBMCs), obtained before the fourth cycle of nivolumab. CDR3 sequence: CAWSVQEQETQYF. In DNA form, the CDR3 reads TGTGCCTGGAGTGTACAAGAACAAGAGACCCAGTACTTC.